This T cell receptor (beta chain) stems from a study of STAT5B mutations in CD4+ large granular lymphocyte leukemia. Study observations and caveats: Compared with healthy controls (2/35), patient top clones favored TRBV06 (8/27).

The ends lost 5 bases at V and 7 bases at J; junction bases unmatched: 7. This CDR3 comprises 14 residues. Germline CDR1 SGHDN, CDR2 FVKESK. In the authors' workflow: Productive clonotypes were detectable down to 2.59 x 10-5 frequency. TCRdb's copy holds only in-frame clones and misses some; the assay was immunoSEQ multiplex PCR. From that table come the V and J calls and clone size; the DNA was used to work out D and trimming. The sample records some 45,000 clones, roughly 85% being singletons. Buffy coats from healthy blood donors served as controls. As for this clone: Its cognate antigen is unknown.

The specimen was CD4+ T cells from blood buffy coats. The TCR sequence derives from a human donor in good health. J is TRBJ1-4 and V is TRBV14, with 7 nucleotides matching TRBD1. The CDR3 loop is CASSSGTAGEKLFF. The CDR3 nucleotides are TGTGCCAGCAGCTCAGGGACAGCTGGTGAAAAACTGTTTTTT.